Included here is one T cell receptor beta chain sequence, with context. Its matching antigen is unknown. The Oncomine TCR Beta short-read assay generated sequence data from the DNA of cultured CD4+ T cells. It was cultured CD4+ T cells from which genomic DNA was extracted. TCRdb ran MiXCR on the PCR reads and lists one entry per CDR3 protein. In the table there are approximately 5,000 distinct CDR3 sequences, around 30% of which are singletons. The V gene's germline CDR1 is SNHLY and CDR2 FYNNEI. Unmatched junction bases numbered 8, after V lost 2 bases and J lost 2 bases. The CDR3 is 16 residues long. The data were obtained in a study of vaccination and CD4 T cells after COVID-19. Whole-study findings and limits: Median reactive clonotypes, those recognizing SARS-CoV-2, rose from 21 to 38, not significantly. Convalescent patients were relatively few, and early post-infection timepoints were missing. Spike mono-reactivity marked 304 of 307 vaccine-specific clones in convalescent patients.

Indicated treatment: approximately 11-day PBMC culture with coronavirus spike peptide pools or control peptides (ViraFEST assay). Sequencing was performed on CD4+ T cells from blood, cultured in vitro, taken after SARS-CoV-2 vaccination. The V gene is TRBV2, the J gene TRBJ2-7; 8 nucleotides line up with TRBD2. This receptor was taken from a human donor who had recovered from COVID-19. Here the CDR3 reads CASSEMVVGRAYEQYF. CDR3 bases: TGTGCCAGCAGTGAAATGGTGGTCGGGAGGGCCTACGAGCAGTACTTC.